This TCR beta chain came from a study of T cell changes during pregnancy in multiple sclerosis. Here immunoSEQ multiplex PCR was the method, and the copy in TCRdb shows in-frame clones only, minus some. The repertoire has 25,000 to 30,000 clones, about 92% of them found once; the top ten carry 0.4% to 0.55%. CDR3 length equals 14 residues. Trimming cost V 4 bases and J 1 base, with 10 bases left between them. Germline V lookup: CDR1 MNHEY, CDR2 SMNVEV (reference sequence). This sample comprised CD4+ T cells from peripheral blood mononuclear cells, obtained after pregnancy. This receptor was identified in a female donor with multiple sclerosis, enrolled in a pregnancy study. The chain is built from TRBV27 and TRBJ1-1; a possible D gene is TRBD1 (5 bases). CDR3 loop: CASSSDTRNTEAFF. CDR3 coding DNA: TGTGCCAGCAGTTCGGACACTCGGAACACTGAAGCTTTCTTT.